Detailed here is one T cell receptor beta chain. Clones were sequenced by immunoSEQ multiplex PCR, and TCRdb holds only the in-frame ones, with some missing. The sample includes 150,000 to 180,000 clones, around 90% of them seen just once. V lost 6 bases, J lost 1 base, and 3 bases stayed unmatched. The germline V gene encodes CDR1 LGHDT and CDR2 YNNKEL (reference sequence). The CDR3 contains 14 residues. The entry originates in a study of T cell responses to AZD1222 COVID-19 vaccine. The sequence was obtained from an adult in good health. This specimen consisted of peripheral blood, obtained on day 0 of AZD1222 vaccination. V usage is TRBV3-1 (or the pseudogene TRBV3-2) and J usage is TRBJ1-1; 9 bases fit TRBD1. Written as DNA, the CDR3 is TGTGCCAGCAGGCGGGGACAGGGGAACACTGAAGCTTTCTTT. Its protein product is CASRRGQGNTEAFF.